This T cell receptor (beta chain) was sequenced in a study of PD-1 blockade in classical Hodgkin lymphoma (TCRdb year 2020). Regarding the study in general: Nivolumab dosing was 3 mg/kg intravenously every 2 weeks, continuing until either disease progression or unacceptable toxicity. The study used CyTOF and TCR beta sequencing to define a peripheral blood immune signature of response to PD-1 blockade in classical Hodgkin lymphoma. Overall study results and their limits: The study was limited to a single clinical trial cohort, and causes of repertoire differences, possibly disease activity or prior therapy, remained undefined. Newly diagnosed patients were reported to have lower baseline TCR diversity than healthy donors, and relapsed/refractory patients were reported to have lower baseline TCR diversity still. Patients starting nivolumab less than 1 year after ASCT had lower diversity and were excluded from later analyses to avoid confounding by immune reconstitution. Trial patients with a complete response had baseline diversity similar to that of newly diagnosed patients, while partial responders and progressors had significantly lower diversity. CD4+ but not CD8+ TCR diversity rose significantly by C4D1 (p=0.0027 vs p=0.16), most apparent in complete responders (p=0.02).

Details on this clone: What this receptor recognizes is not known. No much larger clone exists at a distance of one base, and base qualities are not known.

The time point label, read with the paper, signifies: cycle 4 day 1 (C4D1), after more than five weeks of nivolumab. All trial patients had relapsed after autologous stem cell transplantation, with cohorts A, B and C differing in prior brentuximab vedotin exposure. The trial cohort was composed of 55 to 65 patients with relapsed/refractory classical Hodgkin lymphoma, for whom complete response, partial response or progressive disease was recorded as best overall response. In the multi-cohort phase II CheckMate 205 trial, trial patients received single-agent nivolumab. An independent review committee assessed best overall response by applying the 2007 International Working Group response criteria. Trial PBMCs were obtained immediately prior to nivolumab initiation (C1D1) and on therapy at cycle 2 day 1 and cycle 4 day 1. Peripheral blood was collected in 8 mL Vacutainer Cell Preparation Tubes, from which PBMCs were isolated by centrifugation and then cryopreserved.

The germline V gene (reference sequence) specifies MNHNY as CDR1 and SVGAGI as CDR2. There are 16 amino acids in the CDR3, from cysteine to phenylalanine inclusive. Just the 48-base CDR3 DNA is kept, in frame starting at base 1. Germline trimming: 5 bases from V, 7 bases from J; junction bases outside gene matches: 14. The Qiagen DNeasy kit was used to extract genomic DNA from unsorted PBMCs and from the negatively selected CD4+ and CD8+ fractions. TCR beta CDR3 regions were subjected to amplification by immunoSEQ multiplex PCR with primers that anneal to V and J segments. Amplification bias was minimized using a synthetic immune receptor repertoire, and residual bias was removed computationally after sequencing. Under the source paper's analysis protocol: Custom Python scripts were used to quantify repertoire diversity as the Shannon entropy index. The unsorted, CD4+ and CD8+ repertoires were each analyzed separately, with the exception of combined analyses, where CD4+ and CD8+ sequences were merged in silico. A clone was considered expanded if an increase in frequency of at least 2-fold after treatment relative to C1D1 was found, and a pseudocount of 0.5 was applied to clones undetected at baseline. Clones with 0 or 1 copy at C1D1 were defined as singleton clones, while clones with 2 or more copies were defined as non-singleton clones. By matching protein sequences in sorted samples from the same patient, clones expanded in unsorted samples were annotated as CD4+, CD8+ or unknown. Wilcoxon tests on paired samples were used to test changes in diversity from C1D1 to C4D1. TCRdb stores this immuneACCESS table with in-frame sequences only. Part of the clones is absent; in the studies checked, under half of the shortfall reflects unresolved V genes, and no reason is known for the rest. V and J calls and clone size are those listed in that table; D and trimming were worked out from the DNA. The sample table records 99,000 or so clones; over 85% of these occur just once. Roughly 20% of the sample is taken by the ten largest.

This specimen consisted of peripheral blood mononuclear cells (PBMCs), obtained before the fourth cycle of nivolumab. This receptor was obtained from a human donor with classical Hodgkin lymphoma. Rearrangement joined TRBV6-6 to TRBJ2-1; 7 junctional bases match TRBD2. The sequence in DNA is TGTGCCAGCAGTAAGGGTCCCGGGGGGAAAAGGAATGAGCAGTTCTTC. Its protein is CASSKGPGGKRNEQFF.